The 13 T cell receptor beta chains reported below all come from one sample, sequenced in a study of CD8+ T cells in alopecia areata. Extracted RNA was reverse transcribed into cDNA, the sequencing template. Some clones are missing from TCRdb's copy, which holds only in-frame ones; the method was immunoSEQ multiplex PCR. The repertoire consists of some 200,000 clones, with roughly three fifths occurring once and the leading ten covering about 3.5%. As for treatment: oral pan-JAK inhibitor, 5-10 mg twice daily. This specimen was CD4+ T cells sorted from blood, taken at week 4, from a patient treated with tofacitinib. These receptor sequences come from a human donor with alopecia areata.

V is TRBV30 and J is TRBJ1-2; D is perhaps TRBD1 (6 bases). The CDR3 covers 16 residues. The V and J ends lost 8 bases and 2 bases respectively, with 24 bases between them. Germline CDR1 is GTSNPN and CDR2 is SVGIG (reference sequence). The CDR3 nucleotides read TGTGCCGGGTACACGAAACAGGGTGAGCTCAACTATGGCTACACCTTC. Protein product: CAGYTKQGELNYGYTF.

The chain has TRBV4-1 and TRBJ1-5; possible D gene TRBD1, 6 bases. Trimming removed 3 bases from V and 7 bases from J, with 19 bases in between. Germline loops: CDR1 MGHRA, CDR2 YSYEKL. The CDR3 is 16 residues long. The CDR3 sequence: CASSHVLTSGDQPQHF. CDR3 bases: TGCGCCAGCAGCCATGTTTTGACCTCAGGGGACCAGCCCCAGCATTTT.

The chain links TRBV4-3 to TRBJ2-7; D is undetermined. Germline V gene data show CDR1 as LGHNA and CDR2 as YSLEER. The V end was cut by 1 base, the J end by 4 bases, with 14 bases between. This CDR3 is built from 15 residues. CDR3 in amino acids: CASSQGRLGYYEQYF. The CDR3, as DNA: TGCGCCAGCAGCCAAGGTCGACTCGGATATTACGAGCAGTACTTC.

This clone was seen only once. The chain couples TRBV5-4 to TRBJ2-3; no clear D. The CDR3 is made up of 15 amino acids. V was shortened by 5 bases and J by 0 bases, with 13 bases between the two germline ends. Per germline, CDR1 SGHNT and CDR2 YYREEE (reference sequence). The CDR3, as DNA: TGTGCCAGCAGTCTCTCGCGGAGCAGCACAGATACGCAGTATTTT. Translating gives CASSLSRSSTDTQYF.

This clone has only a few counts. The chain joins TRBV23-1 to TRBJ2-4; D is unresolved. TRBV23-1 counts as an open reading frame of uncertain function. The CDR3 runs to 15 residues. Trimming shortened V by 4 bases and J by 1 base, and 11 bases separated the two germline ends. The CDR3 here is CASSREGDAKNIQYF. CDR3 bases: TGCGCCAGCAGTCGCGAAGGAGATGCCAAAAACATTCAGTACTTC.

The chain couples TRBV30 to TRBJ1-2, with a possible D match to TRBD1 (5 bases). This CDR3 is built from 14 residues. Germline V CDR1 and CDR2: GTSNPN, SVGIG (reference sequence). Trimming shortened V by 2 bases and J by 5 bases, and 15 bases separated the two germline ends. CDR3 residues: CAWSRGPPWYGYTF. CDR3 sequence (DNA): TGTGCCTGGAGTCGGGGACCGCCGTGGTATGGCTACACCTTC.

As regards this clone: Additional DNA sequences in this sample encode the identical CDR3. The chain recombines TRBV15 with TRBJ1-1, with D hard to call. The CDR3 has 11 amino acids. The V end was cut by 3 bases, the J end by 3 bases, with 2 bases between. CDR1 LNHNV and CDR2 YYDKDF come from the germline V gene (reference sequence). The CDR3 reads CATSSYTEAFF. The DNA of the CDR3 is TGTGCCACCAGCAGCTACACTGAAGCTTTCTTT. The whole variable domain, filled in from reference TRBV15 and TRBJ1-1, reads DAMVIQNPRYQVTQFGKPVTLSCSQTLNHNVMYWYQQKSSQAPKLLFHYYDKDFNNEADTPDNFQSRRPNTSFCFLDIRSPGLGDTAMYLCATSSYTEAFFGQGTRLTVV.

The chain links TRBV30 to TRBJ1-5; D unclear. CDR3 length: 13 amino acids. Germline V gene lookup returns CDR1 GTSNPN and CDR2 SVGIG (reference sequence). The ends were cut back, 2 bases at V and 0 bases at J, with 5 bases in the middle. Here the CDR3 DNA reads TGTGCCTGGAGTTTCGATAGCAATCAGCCCCAGCATTTT. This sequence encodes CAWSFDSNQPQHF.

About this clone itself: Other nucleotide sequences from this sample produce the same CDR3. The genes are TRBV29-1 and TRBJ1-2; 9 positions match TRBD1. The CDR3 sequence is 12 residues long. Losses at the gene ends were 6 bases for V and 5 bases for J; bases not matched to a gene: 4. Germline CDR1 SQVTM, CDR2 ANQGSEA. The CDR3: CSVDRGGYGYTF. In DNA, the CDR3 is TGCAGCGTGGACAGGGGCGGGTATGGCTACACCTTC.

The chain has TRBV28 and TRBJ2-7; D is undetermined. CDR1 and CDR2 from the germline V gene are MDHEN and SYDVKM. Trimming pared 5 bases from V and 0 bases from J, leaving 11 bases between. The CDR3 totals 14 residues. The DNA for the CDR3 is TGTGCCAGCAGTACTTTTGACTTCTCCTACGAGCAGTACTTC. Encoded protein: CASSTFDFSYEQYF.

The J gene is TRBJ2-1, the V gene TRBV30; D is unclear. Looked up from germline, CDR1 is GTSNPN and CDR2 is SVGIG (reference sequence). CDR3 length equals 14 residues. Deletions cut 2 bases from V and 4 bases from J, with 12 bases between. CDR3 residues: CAWSSTLQYNEQFF. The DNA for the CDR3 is TGTGCCTGGAGTAGTACTTTGCAGTACAATGAGCAGTTCTTC.

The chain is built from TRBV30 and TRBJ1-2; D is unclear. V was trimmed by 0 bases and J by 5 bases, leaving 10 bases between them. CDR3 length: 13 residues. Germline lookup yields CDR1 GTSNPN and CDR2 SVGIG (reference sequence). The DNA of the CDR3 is TGTGCCTGGAGTGTCGGAATTCAATATGGCTACACCTTC. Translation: CAWSVGIQYGYTF. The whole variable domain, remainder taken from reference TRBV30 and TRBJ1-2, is SQTIHQWPATLVQPVGSPLSLECTVEGTSNPNLYWYRQAAGRGLQLLFYSVGIGQISSEVPQNLSASRPQDRQFILSSKKLLLSDSGFYLCAWSVGIQYGYTFGSGTRLTVV.

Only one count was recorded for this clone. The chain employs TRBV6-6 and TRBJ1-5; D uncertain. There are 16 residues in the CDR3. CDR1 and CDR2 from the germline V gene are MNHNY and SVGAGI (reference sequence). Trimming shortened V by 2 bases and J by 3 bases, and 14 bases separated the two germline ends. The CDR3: CASSYGREGVNQPQHF. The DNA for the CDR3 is TGTGCCAGCAGTTACGGCCGGGAGGGCGTCAATCAGCCCCAGCATTTT.